This T cell receptor beta chain was observed in a study of breast tumors, draining lymph nodes, adjacent tissues (dated by TCRdb to 2016 to 2017). For the study in its entirety: The study compared TCR beta repertoires across tumor, adjacent nontumor tissue and axillary lymph nodes from breast cancer patients. In human breast cancer, the study set out to evaluate how tumor, surrounding tissue and draining lymph node repertoires relate to one another and whether T cells may move between these sites. General findings and caveats noted by the study authors: The data were considered consistent with the idea that most tumor T cells come from the lymph node and then expand in tumor tissue. Tumor T-cell repertoires showed less diversity than lymph node repertoires and more diversity than nontumor tissue repertoires, and tumor T-cell repertoires showed preferential V and J gene usage. The conclusion that tumor T cells originate in lymph nodes was presented as consistent with a hypothesis rather than as directly demonstrated. The similarity between tumor and nontumor tissue repertoires was significantly greater in luminal-like breast cancer than in basal-like breast cancer.

This clonotype occurred many times. Its antigen remains undetermined. Base qualities are not recorded, but no much larger clone differs from it by a single base. Sequencing was carried out with an Illumina HiSeq 2000. TCR beta chain libraries were generated by multiplex PCR amplification. The amplified TCR beta chain products were analyzed by high-throughput sequencing. TCRdb ran its own pipeline on the public reads, namely fastp trimming at Q25 and MiXCR clone calling, and kept in-frame beta chains. Rows merge per CDR3 protein into single entries with the most common DNA and genes. Recorded for this sample are hundreds of thousands of distinct CDR3 sequences; about 30% of them occurred a single time. Jointly, the top ten make up approximately 1.4% of the sample. Lymph node samples were obtained from the axillary draining lymph nodes of breast cancer patients. A distance of 7 bases separates the germline ends of V and J, which lose 6 bases and 7 bases respectively. From a lookup of the germline V gene, CDR1 and CDR2 are SNHLY and FYNNEI. The CDR3 contains 11 residues, cysteine and phenylalanine counted. The only DNA kept is the CDR3, 33 bases in frame from the first base.

Material for sequencing was axillary lymph node tissue. The receptor comes from a female donor with breast cancer. Some clones in this sample may be carry-over from other donors' samples. The chain was built from TRBV2 and TRBJ2-1, with TRBD1 as a weak D call on 5 bases. The nucleotides read TGTGCCAGCAGACAGGCGAATGAGCAGTTCTTC. It specifies CASRQANEQFF.